This TCR beta chain was identified in a study of blood T cells in healthy people across ages. This CDR3 contains 15 residues. Trimming shortened V by 2 bases and J by 7 bases, and 18 bases separated the two germline ends. The germline CDR1 and CDR2 sequences are LNHDA and SQIVND (reference sequence). The second PCR ran about 6 to 11 cycles with a sample-barcoded 5' primer and J-beta primers. TCRdb processed the 5' RACE reads anew with MiXCR; each CDR3 protein has one entry. The sample yields about 1 million distinct CDR3 sequences, about 23% seen once. These data are also associated with another study on T cells of mothers and their children.

This chain links TRBV19 with TRBJ2-7, with D perhaps TRBD2 (5 bases). Sequencing was carried out using blood. The receptor comes from a girl aged 2 to 9 in good health. CDR3: CASSIMRDSELEQYF. The CDR3 bases are TGTGCCAGTAGTATAATGAGGGATTCAGAGCTTGAGCAGTACTTC.